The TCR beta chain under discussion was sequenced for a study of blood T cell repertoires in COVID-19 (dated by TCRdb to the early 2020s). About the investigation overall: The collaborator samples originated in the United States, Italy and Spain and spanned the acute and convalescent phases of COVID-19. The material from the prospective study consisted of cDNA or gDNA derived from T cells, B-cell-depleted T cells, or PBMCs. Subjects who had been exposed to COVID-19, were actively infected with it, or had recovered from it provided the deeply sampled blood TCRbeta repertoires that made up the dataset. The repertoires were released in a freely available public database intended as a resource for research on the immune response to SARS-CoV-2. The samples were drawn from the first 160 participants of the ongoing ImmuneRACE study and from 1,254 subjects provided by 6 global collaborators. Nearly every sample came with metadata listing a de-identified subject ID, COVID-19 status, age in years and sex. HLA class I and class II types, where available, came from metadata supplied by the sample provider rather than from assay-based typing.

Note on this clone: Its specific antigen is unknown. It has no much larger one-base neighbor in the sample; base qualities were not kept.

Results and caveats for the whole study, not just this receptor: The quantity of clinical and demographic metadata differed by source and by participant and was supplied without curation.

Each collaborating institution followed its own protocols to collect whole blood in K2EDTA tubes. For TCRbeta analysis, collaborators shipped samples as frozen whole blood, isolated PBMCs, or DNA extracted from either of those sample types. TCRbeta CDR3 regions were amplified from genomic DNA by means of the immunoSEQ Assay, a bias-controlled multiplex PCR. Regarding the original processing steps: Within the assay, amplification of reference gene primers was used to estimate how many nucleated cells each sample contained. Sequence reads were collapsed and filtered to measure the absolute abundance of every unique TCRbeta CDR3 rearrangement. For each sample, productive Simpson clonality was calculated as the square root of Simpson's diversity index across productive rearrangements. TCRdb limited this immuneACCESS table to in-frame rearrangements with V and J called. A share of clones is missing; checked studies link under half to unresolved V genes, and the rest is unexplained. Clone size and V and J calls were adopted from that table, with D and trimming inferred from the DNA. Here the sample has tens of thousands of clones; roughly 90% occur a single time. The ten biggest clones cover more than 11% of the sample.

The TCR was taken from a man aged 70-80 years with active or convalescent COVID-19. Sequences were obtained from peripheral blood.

The bases read TGCAGCGTTGAGGGGCAGGGTTGGACTGAAGCTTTCTTT. Translated, it reads CSVEGQGWTEAFF. The rearranged chain carries TRBV29-1 and TRBJ1-1, and possibly TRBD1, on 5 matching bases. Trimming at the junction amounts to 3 bases on V and 5 bases on J, and the germline ends lie 13 bases apart. From a lookup of the germline V gene, CDR1 and CDR2 are SQVTM and ANQGSEA. Inclusive of the bounding cysteine and phenylalanine, the CDR3 is 13 residues long. Here the CDR3 DNA is all that survives: 39 bases in frame from base 1.